The next 14 T cell receptor beta chains were all read from a single sample in a study of blood T cell repertoires in COVID-19. The method was immunoSEQ multiplex PCR; TCRdb's version includes in-frame clones alone and lacks a portion of them. This table holds approximately 26,000 clones, nearly 90% found once. Sequencing was carried out using peripheral blood. These receptors all stem from a woman aged 55 to 70 with active COVID-19.

This rearrangement joins TRBV7-2 to TRBJ1-2; no clear D. CDR3 size: 13 residues. V lost 6 bases, J lost 4 bases, and 12 bases lay in between. Germline values: CDR1 SGHTA, CDR2 FQGNSA. This CDR3 is CASSIGRGYGYTF. The CDR3 region has the DNA TGTGCCAGCAGTATAGGCAGAGGCTATGGCTACACCTTC.

V is TRBV7-3 and J is TRBJ2-1, with D maybe TRBD2 (5 bases). V was clipped by 5 bases and J by 4 bases, with 15 bases between them. CDR3 length: 15 residues. CDR1 SGHTA and CDR2 FQGTGA come from the germline V gene. CDR3 residues: CASSPIMGRYNEQFF. For the CDR3, the DNA is TGTGCCAGCAGCCCAATCATGGGGAGATACAATGAGCAGTTCTTC. Based on the CDR3 plus reference TRBV7-3 and TRBJ2-1, the full variable domain is GAGVSQTPSNKVTEKGKYVELRCDPISGHTALYWYRQSLGQGPEFLIYFQGTGAADDSGLPNDRFFAVRPEGSVSTLKIQRTERGDSAVYLCASSPIMGRYNEQFFGPGTRLTVL.

The chain is built from TRBV5-8 and TRBJ2-1; D may be TRBD2 (6 bases). CDR1 is SGHTS and CDR2 is YDEGEE in the germline V gene. This CDR3 has 15 amino acids. Trimming left V 1 base short and J 12 bases short, with 20 bases between. CDR3 bases: TGTGCCAGCAGCTTGTCAACCGGGACTCTCACAGGGCAGTTCTTC. Its translation: CASSLSTGTLTGQFF.

The V and J genes are TRBV10-3 and TRBJ2-2, with 8 bases aligning to TRBD2. The ends lost 5 bases at V and 6 bases at J; junction bases unmatched: 17. Germline-derived CDR1 and CDR2 are ENHRY and SYGVKD. This CDR3 region has 18 residues. CDR3 in amino acids: CAISSGRTYSDSSGELFF. In DNA form, the CDR3 reads TGTGCCATCAGTAGCGGGAGAACATACTCTGATTCGTCCGGGGAGCTGTTTTTT.

The chain joins TRBV5-4 to TRBJ2-3, with TRBD2 identical over 8 bases. The CDR3 loop spans 16 amino acids. The junction had 7 bases not matched to a gene; V was cut back by 3 bases and J by 1 base. Looked up from germline, CDR1 is SGHNT and CDR2 is YYREEE (reference sequence). CDR3 loop: CASSSSGGRGTDTQYF. In nucleotides, the CDR3 is TGTGCCAGCAGCTCCTCGGGGGGGCGGGGCACAGATACGCAGTATTTT.

The V gene is TRBV27, the J gene TRBJ1-5; no clear D gene. Germline V lookup: CDR1 MNHEY, CDR2 SMNVEV (reference sequence). The ends were cut back, 8 bases at V and 4 bases at J, with 27 bases in the middle. The CDR3 runs to 18 residues. The CDR3 bases are TGTGCCAGCGGAGGCCCTTTGGGAGGCCGGAGGACGAATCAGCCCCAGCATTTT. Translated: CASGGPLGGRRTNQPQHF.

A few counts support this clone. Here the CDR3 reads CASSLGGQHLEKLFF. CDR3 nucleotides: TGCGCCAGCAGCTTGGGGGGACAGCACCTCGAAAAACTGTTTTTT. V usage is TRBV5-1 and J usage is TRBJ1-4; 7 bases are shared with TRBD1. CDR1 is SGHRS and CDR2 is YFSETQ in the germline V gene. CDR3 length: 15 amino acids. V lost 0 bases to trimming and J lost 8 bases; unmatched junction nucleotides: 7.

The V call is TRBV7-2, the J call TRBJ1-5; D perhaps matches TRBD1 (5 bases). V lost 0 bases to trimming and J lost 5 bases, with 8 bases between them. This CDR3 spans 14 amino acids. The germline V gene has CDR1 SGHTA and CDR2 FQGNSA. The CDR3: CASSLATVDQPQHF. The CDR3 DNA is TGTGCCAGCAGCTTAGCGACAGTCGATCAGCCCCAGCATTTT.

The V call is TRBV7-2, the J call TRBJ1-2, with D possibly being TRBD1 (5 bases). The germline gives CDR1 SGHTA, CDR2 FQGNSA. The V end was cut by 6 bases, the J end by 4 bases, with 12 bases between. The CDR3 sequence is 13 residues long. The CDR3 protein is CASSQDSLYGYTF. The CDR3 DNA reads as TGTGCCAGCAGTCAAGACAGCCTCTATGGCTACACCTTC.

The chain joins TRBV2 to TRBJ2-5; tentatively, D is TRBD1 (5 bases). This CDR3 spans 15 amino acids. Deletions cut 1 base from V and 5 bases from J, with 14 bases between. Germline assignment: CDR1 SNHLY and CDR2 FYNNEI. CDR3 nucleotides: TGTGCCAGCAGTGAAGAGGTGGGGCTGGCGGAGACCCAGTACTTC. Residues: CASSEEVGLAETQYF.

This chain connects TRBV4-1 to TRBJ2-3; 8 bases are a match to TRBD2. CDR3 length: 13 amino acids. Per the germline V gene, CDR1 is MGHRA and CDR2 is YSYEKL. V dropped 6 bases and J dropped 6; count of bases not matched to a gene: 5. CDR3 nucleotide sequence: TGCGCCAGCAGAGGGACTAGATCCGATACGCAGTATTTT. It yields the protein CASRGTRSDTQYF.

The chain uses TRBV5-1 and TRBJ2-3, with 11 bases lining up with TRBD2. With 0 bases clipped from V and 7 bases from J, the junction kept 4 bases outside the gene matches. This CDR3 contains 15 residues. From germline, CDR1 is SGHRS and CDR2 YFSETQ. The CDR3 sequence: CASSLGTSGPYTQYF. CDR3 coding DNA: TGCGCCAGCAGCTTGGGGACTAGCGGGCCGTATACGCAGTATTTT.

The chain uses TRBV4-1 and TRBJ2-5, with a weak D call TRBD2 (6 bases). The CDR3 contains 15 residues. Deletions cut 4 bases from V and 3 bases from J, with 15 bases between. CDR1 and CDR2 from the germline V gene are MGHRA and YSYEKL. The CDR3 protein is CASSLTWSSEETQYF. The CDR3 nucleotides read TGCGCCAGCAGCCTTACTTGGTCTAGCGAAGAGACCCAGTACTTC.

The gene calls are TRBV6-1 and TRBJ2-5; D might be TRBD1 (5 bases). Germline CDR1 MNHNS, CDR2 SASEGT. The V gene lost 3 bases and the J gene lost 5 bases, with 10 bases spanning the gap. This CDR3 spans 13 amino acids. The CDR3 DNA is TGTGCCAGCAGTGACCAGGGTTTGGAGACCCAGTACTTC. Protein sequence: CASSDQGLETQYF.